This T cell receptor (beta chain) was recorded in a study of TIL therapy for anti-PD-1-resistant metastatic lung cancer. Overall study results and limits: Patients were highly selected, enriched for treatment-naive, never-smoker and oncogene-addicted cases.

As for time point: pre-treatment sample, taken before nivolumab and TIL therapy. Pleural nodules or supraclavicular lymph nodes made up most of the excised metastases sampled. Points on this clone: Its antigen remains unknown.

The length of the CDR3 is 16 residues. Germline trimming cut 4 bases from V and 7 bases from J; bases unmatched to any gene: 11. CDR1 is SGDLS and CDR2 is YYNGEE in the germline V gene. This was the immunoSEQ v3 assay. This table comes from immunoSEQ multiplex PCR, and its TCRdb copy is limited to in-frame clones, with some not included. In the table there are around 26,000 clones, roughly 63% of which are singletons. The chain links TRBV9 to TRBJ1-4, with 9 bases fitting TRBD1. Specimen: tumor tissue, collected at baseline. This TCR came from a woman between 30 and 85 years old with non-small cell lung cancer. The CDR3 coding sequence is TGTGCCAGCAGCTCCCGAACCGGGACAGGGCCTGAAAAACTGTTTTTT. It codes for CASSSRTGTGPEKLFF.